Listed here are 21 T cell receptor beta chains from one sample, sequenced in a study of T cell clones after liver transplantation. Using immunoSEQ multiplex PCR, the repertoire was profiled, and TCRdb retains in-frame clones only, with some absent. This table holds roughly 57,000 clones, 71% found once. The source material was CD4+ T cells from blood, sampled before liver transplant. The receptors derive from a human donor who received a liver transplant.

This sequence joins TRBV6-1 and TRBJ1-2; D might be TRBD1 (6 bases). CDR3 length: 12 amino acids. Per the germline V gene, CDR1 is MNHNS and CDR2 is SASEGT. V gave up 6 bases and J gave up 8 bases, with 13 bases separating them. CDR3 in amino acids: CASREPQGGYTF. CDR3 nucleotide sequence: TGTGCCAGCAGAGAGCCACAGGGAGGCTACACCTTC.

The chain is built from TRBV6-5 and TRBJ2-7; tentative D call: TRBD2 (5 bases). The CDR3 covers 11 residues. Germline V gene sequence: CDR1 MNHEY, CDR2 SVGAGI. The V end lost 6 bases, the J end lost 4 bases, and 7 bases lay between the germline ends. DNA for the CDR3: TGTGCCAGCAGCGGACTGTACGAGCAGTACTTC. This sequence encodes CASSGLYEQYF.

The chain is built from TRBV30 and TRBJ1-6; D is ambiguous. CDR1 is GTSNPN and CDR2 is SVGIG in the germline V gene (reference sequence). CDR3 size: 13 residues. The V end was cut by 1 base, the J end by 13 bases, with 14 bases between. This CDR3 reads CAWSATGGSPLHF. In nucleotides, the CDR3 is TGTGCCTGGAGTGCTACTGGAGGTTCGCCCCTCCACTTT.

This clone was recorded a few times. The chain joins TRBV10-1 to TRBJ2-7; 7 nucleotides align to TRBD2. This CDR3 is built from 15 residues. Looked up from germline, CDR1 is WNHNN and CDR2 is SYGVQD (reference sequence). J was trimmed by 2 bases and V by 4 bases; bases with no gene match: 8. The CDR3 coding sequence is TGCGCCAGCAGTGCTCGGGGGGTCGGGGCCTACGAGCAGTACTTC. The encoded protein is CASSARGVGAYEQYF.

This sequence joins TRBV4-1 and TRBJ2-5; 7 positions match TRBD1. The junction had 5 bases not matched to a gene; V was cut back by 1 base and J by 3 bases. CDR1 is MGHRA, CDR2 YSYEKL, per germline. The CDR3 loop spans 15 amino acids. CDR3: CASSQVGQGEETQYF. CDR3 bases: TGCGCCAGCAGCCAAGTGGGTCAGGGGGAAGAGACCCAGTACTTC.

J is TRBJ1-4 and V is TRBV10-3, with TRBD1 identical over 10 bases. The CDR3 runs 14 residues. Germline values: CDR1 ENHRY, CDR2 SYGVKD. V was pared by 6 bases and J by 8 bases, with 6 bases of the junction left unmatched. CDR3 sequence: CAISDPGQGEKLFF. Written as DNA, the CDR3 is TGTGCCATCAGCGACCCGGGACAGGGGGAAAAACTGTTTTTT.

This rearrangement joins TRBV4-1 to TRBJ1-2; 7 bases map to TRBD1. The germline CDR1 and CDR2 sequences are MGHRA and YSYEKL. Trimming at V came to 1 base and at J to 8 bases, leaving 7 bases not matched to a gene. The CDR3 contains 14 residues. For the CDR3, the DNA is TGCGCCAGCAGCCAAGTCGGGACAGCTTGGGGCTACACCTTC. As protein: CASSQVGTAWGYTF.

As DNA, the CDR3 is TGTGCCAGCAGCTTAGGGACAGGGGGCGCAACTAATGAAAAACTGTTTTTT. Translating it yields CASSLGTGGATNEKLFF. J is TRBJ1-4 and V is TRBV5-4; TRBD1 matches at 12 bases. This CDR3 region has 17 residues. Germline V gene data show CDR1 as SGHNT and CDR2 as YYREEE (reference sequence). V was clipped by 2 bases and J by 0 bases; unmatched bases: 2.

The chain has TRBV5-1 and TRBJ1-1; D is ambiguous. The V gene lost 4 bases and the J gene lost 1 base, with 14 bases spanning the gap. There are 15 residues in the CDR3. Germline V gene lookup returns CDR1 SGHRS and CDR2 YFSETQ. The CDR3 reads CASSPTASGNTEAFF. The CDR3 DNA reads as TGCGCCAGCAGCCCCACGGCCTCAGGGAACACTGAAGCTTTCTTT. Filled out from reference TRBV5-1 and TRBJ1-1, the complete variable domain reads KAGVTQTPRYLIKTRGQQVTLSCSPISGHRSVSWYQQTPGQGLQFLFEYFSETQRNKGNFPGRFSGRQFSNSRSEMNVSTLELGDSALYLCASSPTASGNTEAFFGQGTRLTVV.

The chain employs TRBV7-8 and TRBJ2-2; 9 bases agree with TRBD1. Per germline, CDR1 SGHVS and CDR2 FQNEAQ. With V trimmed by 4 bases and J by 1 base, 1 base remained unmatched. This CDR3 comprises 15 residues. The CDR3 DNA is TGTGCCAGCAGCTGGGGACAGGGGAACACCGGGGAGCTGTTTTTT. It encodes CASSWGQGNTGELFF.

V is TRBV29-1 and J is TRBJ2-7; 9 nucleotides agree with TRBD1. The CDR3 loop spans 15 amino acids. Looked up from germline, CDR1 is SQVTM and CDR2 is ANQGSEA. Losses at the gene ends were 0 bases for V and 5 bases for J; bases not matched to a gene: 8. The CDR3 spells CSVEDLRDREDEQYF. CDR3 in DNA: TGCAGCGTTGAAGATCTCCGGGACAGGGAGGACGAGCAGTACTTC.

This clone has at least ten counts. The chain employs TRBV5-1 and TRBJ1-2; the match to TRBD1 covers 11 bases. CDR3 length: 15 amino acids. The germline gives CDR1 SGHRS, CDR2 YFSETQ. J lost 8 bases, V lost 4 bases, and 10 bases had no gene match. The chain's CDR3 is CASSPSGQGVEGYTF. The CDR3 nucleotides are TGCGCCAGCAGCCCCTCGGGACAGGGGGTCGAGGGCTACACCTTC.

The chain recombines TRBV14 with TRBJ1-5; D is ambiguous. Germline CDR1 and CDR2: SGHDN and FVKESK. Trimming left V 6 bases short and J 0 bases short, with 3 bases between. The CDR3 contains 12 residues. The CDR3 reads CASSYSNQPQHF. In DNA, the CDR3 is TGTGCCAGCAGTTATAGCAATCAGCCCCAGCATTTT.

This clone was counted only a few times. V is TRBV30 and J is TRBJ2-3; TRBD1 is a possible D gene (6 bases). Germline V gene data show CDR1 as GTSNPN and CDR2 as SVGIG (reference sequence). Deletions cut 4 bases from V and 5 bases from J, with 16 bases between. This CDR3 is 14 amino acids long. The CDR3 region has the DNA TGTGCCTGGACTAGGGCACAGGGACGAGATACGCAGTATTTT. Residues: CAWTRAQGRDTQYF.

The V and J genes are TRBV6-4 and TRBJ1-1; 7 bases are a match to TRBD1. This CDR3 has 13 residues. Looked up from germline, CDR1 is MRHNA and CDR2 is SNTAGT. V lost 6 bases, J lost 12 bases, and 13 bases stayed unmatched. CDR3 in DNA: TGTGCCAGCAGCGCCGACAGGGCAGGAAAAACTTTCTTT. As protein: CASSADRAGKTFF.

CDR3 in amino acids: CAISVSLGLEAFF. The CDR3 DNA follows: TGTGCCATCAGTGTGTCTCTGGGACTCGAAGCTTTCTTT. V gene TRBV10-3 combines with J gene TRBJ1-1; tentative D call: TRBD1 (5 bases). Germline V gene sequence: CDR1 ENHRY, CDR2 SYGVKD. Trimming cost V 4 bases and J 8 bases, with 14 bases left between them. This CDR3 contains 13 residues.

The CDR3 sequence is CATSRAGLAGGSDTQYF. CDR3 bases: TGTGCCACCAGCAGAGCTGGCCTAGCGGGGGGGTCAGATACGCAGTATTTT. This chain connects TRBV15 to TRBJ2-3; 12 bases align to TRBD2. The CDR3 is 17 residues long. V lost 1 base, J lost 4 bases, and 6 bases stayed unmatched. Germline assignment: CDR1 LNHNV and CDR2 YYDKDF (reference sequence).

The CDR3 nucleotides read TGTGCCAGCAGCTTGAGGCAGGGGGCGCGAAGACACGAGCAGTACTTC. The encoded protein is CASSLRQGARRHEQYF. The V gene is TRBV5-6, the J gene TRBJ2-7; the match to TRBD1 covers 8 bases. The CDR3 has 16 residues. Germline V CDR1 and CDR2: SGHDT, YYEEEE. Unmatched junction bases numbered 11, after V lost 1 base and J lost 5 bases.

The chain joins TRBV28 to TRBJ2-5, with TRBD1 as a possible D gene (5 bases). This CDR3 is 15 amino acids long. Trimming took off 6 bases at V and 2 bases at J, with 16 bases between the two ends. Germline V gene sequence: CDR1 MDHEN, CDR2 SYDVKM. CDR3 region: CASSRNRGNQETQYF. DNA for the CDR3: TGTGCCAGCAGCCGTAATAGGGGAAATCAAGAGACCCAGTACTTC.

The DNA for the CDR3 is TGTGCCTGGCAACTCGGGCAGGGCCGCTCCTACAATGAGCAGTTCTTC. As protein: CAWQLGQGRSYNEQFF. The chain is built from TRBV30 and TRBJ2-1; tentative D call: TRBD1 (5 bases). This CDR3 has 16 residues. Trimming left V 5 bases short and J 0 bases short, with 17 bases between. The germline gives CDR1 GTSNPN, CDR2 SVGIG (reference sequence).

V usage is TRBV18 and J usage is TRBJ2-5; TRBD1 might be the D (5 bases). Between the trimmed V and J ends, which lost 2 bases and 4 bases, there was a span of 14 bases. The germline CDR1 and CDR2 sequences are KGHSH and LQKENI. The CDR3 spans 15 residues. The CDR3 region is CASSPRQERGETQYF. The CDR3 nucleotides are TGTGCCAGCTCACCAAGGCAGGAAAGGGGAGAGACCCAGTACTTC.